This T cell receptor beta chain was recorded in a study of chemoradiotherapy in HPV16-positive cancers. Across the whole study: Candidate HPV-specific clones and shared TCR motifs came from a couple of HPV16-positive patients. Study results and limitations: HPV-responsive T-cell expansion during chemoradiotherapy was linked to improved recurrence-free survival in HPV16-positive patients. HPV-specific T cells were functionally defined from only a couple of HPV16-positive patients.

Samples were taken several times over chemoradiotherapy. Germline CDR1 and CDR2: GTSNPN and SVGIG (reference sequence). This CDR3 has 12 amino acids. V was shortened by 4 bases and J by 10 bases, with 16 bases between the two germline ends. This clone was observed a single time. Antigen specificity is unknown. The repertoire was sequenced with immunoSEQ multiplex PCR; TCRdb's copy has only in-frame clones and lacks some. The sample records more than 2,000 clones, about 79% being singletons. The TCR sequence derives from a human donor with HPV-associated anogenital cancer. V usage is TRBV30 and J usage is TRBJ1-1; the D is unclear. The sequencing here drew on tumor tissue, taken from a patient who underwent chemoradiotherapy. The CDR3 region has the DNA TGTGCCTGGACTCCCGATAGTTGGCGAGCTTTCTTT. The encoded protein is CAWTPDSWRAFF.